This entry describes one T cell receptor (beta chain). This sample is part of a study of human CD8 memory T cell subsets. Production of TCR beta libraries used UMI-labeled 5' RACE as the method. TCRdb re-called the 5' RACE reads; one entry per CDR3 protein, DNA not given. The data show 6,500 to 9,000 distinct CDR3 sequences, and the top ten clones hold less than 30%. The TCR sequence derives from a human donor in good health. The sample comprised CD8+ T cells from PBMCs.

The CDR3 here is CASSPPGQGRAGELFF. This sequence joins TRBV5-1 and TRBJ2-2; the D call from TCRdb, TRBD1, cannot be confirmed without DNA. This CDR3 is 16 amino acids long. Germline assignment: CDR1 SGHRS and CDR2 YFSETQ.